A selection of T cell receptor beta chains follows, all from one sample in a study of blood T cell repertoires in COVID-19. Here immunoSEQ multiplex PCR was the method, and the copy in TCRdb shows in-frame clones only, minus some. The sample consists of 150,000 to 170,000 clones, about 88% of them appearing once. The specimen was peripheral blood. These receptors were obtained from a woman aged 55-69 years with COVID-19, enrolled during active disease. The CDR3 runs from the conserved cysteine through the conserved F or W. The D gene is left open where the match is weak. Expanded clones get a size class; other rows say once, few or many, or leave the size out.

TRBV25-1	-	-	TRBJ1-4	CASSDPTVPNEKLFF	TGTGCCAGCAGTGACCCTACAGTGCCCAATGAAAAACTGTTTTTT
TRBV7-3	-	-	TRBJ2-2	CASSLIGGNTGELFF	TGTGCCAGCAGCCTAATCGGGGGAAACACCGGGGAGCTGTTTTTT
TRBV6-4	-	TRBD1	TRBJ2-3	CASSRQGSTSTDTQYF	TGTGCCAGCAGTCGACAGGGCTCAACTAGCACAGATACGCAGTATTTT
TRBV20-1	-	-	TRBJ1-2	CSAGPYTF	TGCAGTGCTGGGCCCTACACCTTC
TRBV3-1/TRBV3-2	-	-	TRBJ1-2	CASSQVHSYGYTF	TGTGCCAGCAGCCAAGTTCACAGCTATGGCTACACCTTC
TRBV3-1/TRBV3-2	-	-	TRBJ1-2	CASSQSGVGPNYGYTF	TGTGCCAGCAGCCAATCCGGAGTTGGCCCTAACTATGGCTACACCTTC
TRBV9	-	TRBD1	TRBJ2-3	CASSINPGGSLTDTQYF	TGTGCCAGCAGCATAAACCCAGGGGGCAGTTTGACAGATACGCAGTATTTT
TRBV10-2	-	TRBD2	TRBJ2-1	CASSEPPQLTGGGNEQFF	TGCGCCAGCAGTGAGCCCCCCCAACTGACGGGAGGCGGCAATGAGCAGTTCTTC
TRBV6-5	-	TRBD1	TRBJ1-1	CASSPWDRVNTEAFF	TGTGCCAGCTCGCCGTGGGACAGGGTCAACACTGAAGCTTTCTTT
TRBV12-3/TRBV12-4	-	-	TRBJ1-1	CASSLGGGTEAFF	TGTGCCAGCAGTTTAGGGGGCGGCACTGAAGCTTTCTTT
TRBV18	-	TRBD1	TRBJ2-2	CASSPYRGRTGELFF	TGTGCCAGCTCACCTTACAGGGGGCGCACCGGGGAGCTGTTTTTT
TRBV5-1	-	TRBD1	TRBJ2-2	CASSLGQGTTGELFF	TGCGCCAGCAGCTTGGGACAGGGGACCACCGGGGAGCTGTTTTTT
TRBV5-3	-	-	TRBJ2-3	CATHGSGTGLFSTDTQYF	TGTGCCACTCACGGGTCGGGAACGGGCCTGTTTAGCACAGATACGCAGTATTTT
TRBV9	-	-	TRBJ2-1	CASSVMGDNEQFF	TGTGCCAGCAGCGTAATGGGAGACAATGAGCAGTTCTTC
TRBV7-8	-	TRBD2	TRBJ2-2	CASSPLGRVTPGTGELFF	TGTGCCAGCAGCCCTTTAGGGAGGGTAACGCCAGGAACCGGGGAGCTGTTTTTT
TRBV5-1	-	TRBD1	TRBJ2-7	CASSPGTGQTVYEQYF	TGCGCCAGCAGCCCCGGGACAGGGCAGACCGTCTACGAGCAGTACTTC
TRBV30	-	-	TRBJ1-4	CAWSLAPRGNEKLFF	TGTGCCTGGAGTCTTGCCCCCAGGGGTAATGAAAAACTGTTTTTT
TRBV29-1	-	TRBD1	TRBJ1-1	CSVPGQGGGAEAFF	TGCAGCGTGCCCGGACAGGGAGGAGGGGCTGAAGCTTTCTTT
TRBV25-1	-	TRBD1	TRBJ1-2	CASSRQGIDYGYTF	TGTGCCAGCAGTAGACAGGGGATTGACTATGGCTACACCTTC
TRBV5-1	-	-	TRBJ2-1	CASSLGGTSSYNEQFF	TGCGCCAGCAGCTTGGGGGGCACGAGCTCCTACAATGAGCAGTTCTTC
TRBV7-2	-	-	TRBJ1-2	CASSLGLFYGYTF	TGTGCCAGCAGCTTAGGTCTGTTTTATGGCTACACCTTC
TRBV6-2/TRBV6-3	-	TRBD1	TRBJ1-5	CASSWTGRNQPQHF	TGTGCCAGCAGTTGGACAGGGAGGAATCAGCCCCAGCATTTT
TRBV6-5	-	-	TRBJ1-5	CASSIQGFGQPQHF	TGTGCCAGCAGTATCCAGGGGTTCGGGCAGCCCCAGCATTTT
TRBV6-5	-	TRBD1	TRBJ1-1	CASSYSTNRGNTEAFF	TGTGCCAGCAGTTACTCGACAAACAGGGGGAACACTGAAGCTTTCTTT
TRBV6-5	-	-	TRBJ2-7	CASSYSSGPKRQQYF	TGTGCCAGCAGTTACTCAAGCGGTCCAAAAAGGCAGCAGTACTTC
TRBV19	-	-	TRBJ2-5	CASSSHRVAETQYF	TGTGCCAGTAGTTCACACAGGGTCGCGGAGACCCAGTACTTC
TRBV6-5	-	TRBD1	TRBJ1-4	CASSHRGHDEKLFF	TGTGCCAGCAGCCACAGGGGGCATGATGAAAAACTGTTTTTT
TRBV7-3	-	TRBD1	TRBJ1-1	CASSPRTGQPQAAEAFF	TGTGCCAGCAGCCCGCGGACAGGGCAACCTCAAGCCGCCGAAGCTTTCTTT
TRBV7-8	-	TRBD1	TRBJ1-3	CASSAPTGATGNTIYF	TGTGCCAGCAGCGCCCCGACAGGGGCGACAGGAAACACCATATATTTT
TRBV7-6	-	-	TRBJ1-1	CASSKRTGTEAFF	TGTGCCAGCAGCAAAAGGACTGGTACTGAAGCTTTCTTT
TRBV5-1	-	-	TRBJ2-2	CASSLGLGANTGELFF	TGCGCCAGCAGCTTGGGACTAGGGGCGAACACCGGGGAGCTGTTTTTT
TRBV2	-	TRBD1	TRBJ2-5	CASSQDRGRQETQYF	TGTGCCAGCAGCCAAGACAGGGGGCGGCAAGAGACCCAGTACTTC
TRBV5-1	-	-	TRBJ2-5	CASREGEMAKTQYF	TGCGCCAGCAGAGAGGGGGAGATGGCAAAGACCCAGTACTTC
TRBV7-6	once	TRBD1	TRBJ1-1	CASSLVAGGNTEAFF	TGTGCCAGCAGCTTAGTTGCAGGGGGAAACACTGAAGCTTTCTTT
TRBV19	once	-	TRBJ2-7	CASSTKRGGTYEQYF	TGTGCCAGTAGTACGAAAAGGGGTGGCACCTACGAGCAGTACTTC
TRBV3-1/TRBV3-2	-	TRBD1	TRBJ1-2	CASSSRTGHYGYTF	TGTGCCAGCAGCTCTCGGACAGGCCATTATGGCTACACCTTC
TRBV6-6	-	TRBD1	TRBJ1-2	CASKWTGYGYTF	TGTGCCAGCAAATGGACAGGCTATGGCTACACCTTC
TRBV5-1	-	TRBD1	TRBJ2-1	CASSLASQGAGNEQFF	TGCGCCAGCAGCTTGGCCTCTCAGGGGGCAGGCAATGAGCAGTTCTTC
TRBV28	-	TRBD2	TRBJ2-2	CASTSPGLAGGFAGELFF	TGTGCCAGCACCTCCCCGGGACTAGCGGGAGGGTTCGCCGGGGAGCTGTTTTTT
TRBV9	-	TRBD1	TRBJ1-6	CASSPRTGHNSPLHF	TGTGCCAGCAGCCCCCGGACAGGGCATAATTCACCCCTCCACTTT
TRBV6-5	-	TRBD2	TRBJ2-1	CASSGLAGEGEQFF	TGTGCCAGCAGCGGACTAGCGGGAGAGGGTGAGCAGTTCTTC
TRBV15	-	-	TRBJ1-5	CATSRDGPAGNQPQHF	TGTGCCACCAGCAGAGATGGTCCTGCAGGCAATCAGCCCCAGCATTTT
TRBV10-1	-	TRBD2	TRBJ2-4	CASWASGRGAKNIQYF	TGCGCCAGCTGGGCTAGCGGGAGAGGGGCCAAAAACATTCAGTACTTC
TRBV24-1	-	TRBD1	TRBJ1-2	CATRDRGSYGYTF	TGTGCCACCAGAGACAGGGGGTCCTATGGCTACACCTTC
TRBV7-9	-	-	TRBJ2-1	CASSSSHGFSYNEQFF	TGTGCCAGCAGCTCCTCGCACGGGTTCTCCTACAATGAGCAGTTCTTC
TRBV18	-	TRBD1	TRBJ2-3	CASSPGKGAQDTQYF	TGTGCCAGCTCACCGGGAAAGGGGGCGCAAGATACGCAGTATTTT
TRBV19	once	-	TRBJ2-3	CAVTAGTSTDTQYF	TGTGCCGTCACCGCGGGTACTAGCACAGATACGCAGTATTTT
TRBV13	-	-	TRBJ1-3	CASSYAGLSGNTIYF	TGTGCCAGCAGCTACGCGGGGTTATCTGGAAACACCATATATTTT
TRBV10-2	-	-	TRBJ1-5	CASRGSGNQPQHF	TGCGCCAGCAGGGGGAGTGGCAATCAGCCCCAGCATTTT
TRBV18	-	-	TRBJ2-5	CASSPQNAQETQYF	TGTGCCAGCTCACCACAGAACGCGCAAGAGACCCAGTACTTC
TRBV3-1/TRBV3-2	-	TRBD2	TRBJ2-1	CASSQASGDYNEQFF	TGTGCCAGCAGCCAAGCAAGCGGGGACTACAATGAGCAGTTCTTC
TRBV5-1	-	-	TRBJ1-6	CASSLGTFPSMVNSPLHF	TGCGCCAGCAGCTTGGGGACTTTCCCTTCAATGGTTAATTCACCCCTCCACTTT